This T cell receptor (beta chain) was profiled in a study of vaccination effects on CD4 cells after COVID-19 (dated by TCRdb to the early 2020s). In terms of the full investigation: Two doses of either the BNT162b2 or the mRNA-1273 mRNA SARS-CoV-2 vaccine were administered to participants. SARS-CoV-2 spike-specific CD4+ TCR repertoires from before and after mRNA vaccination were compared in COVID-19 convalescent patients and in infection-naive vaccine recipients. The full study included ten to eleven COVID-19 convalescent patients and a handful of SARS-CoV-2-naive healthy vaccine recipients. In the study, cultures from other donors were sequenced using the Oncomine TCR Beta short-read assay on an Illumina iSeq 100. Study-wide conclusions, independent of this receptor: The study was limited by a small number of convalescent patients and lacked early post-infection timepoints. Among healthy vaccine recipients, nearly all vaccine-induced clones were SARS-CoV-2 mono-reactive, and just 1 of 255 was cross-reactive with common cold coronaviruses. Both infection-induced and vaccine-induced clones contracted markedly at late post-vaccination timepoints, which is consistent with waning T cell responses.

In its sample, this clone was seen once. This receptor's antigen is unknown. Base qualities are not provided; no much larger clone lies one nucleotide away. In the ViraFEST assay, PBMC were stimulated with viral peptide pools, and antigen-specific CD4+ T cell clonotypes were then identified by expansion using TCR sequencing. After more than nine days of culture, CD4+ T cells were isolated with the EasySep CD4+ T cell isolation kit. Negative nucleocapsid antibody results before and after vaccination confirmed that the healthy vaccine recipients had no prior SARS-CoV-2 infection. Each well held over 1.5 million PBMC cultured in IMDM containing roughly 5% human AB serum, 10 IU/ml IL-2 and gentamicin, along with around 9.4 ug/ml peptides. On days 3 and 7, half of the culture medium was replaced with fresh IL-2-containing medium. Unless otherwise noted, each peptide stimulation condition was cultured in triplicate wells. PBMC were separated from whole blood using Ficoll-Paque Plus gradient centrifugation and were then either cryopreserved at -140C or used fresh. The overlapping peptide pools covered the spike proteins of SARS-CoV-2 and of the common cold coronaviruses HCoV-NL63, HCoV-OC43 and HCoV-229E. The QIAamp micro DNA kit was used to extract genomic DNA from the cultured CD4+ T cells.

Library construction relied on the immunoSEQ multiplex PCR assay. DNA from the cultured, isolated CD4+ T cells was subjected to TCR beta CDR3 sequencing. The original pipeline was this. Non-productive TCR sequences were removed and reads were trimmed to the CDR3 region, keeping CDR3s of at least 7 amino acids. The MANAFEST web app was used to identify antigen-specific clonotypes by comparing expansion in peptide wells with expansion in reference cultures. To count as positive, a clone had to show expansion at FDR<0.05 compared with the reference and with all other wells, an odds ratio above 5, and a frequency above 0.1% in two replicate wells. A clonotype was called cross-reactive if it was significantly expanded both in SARS-CoV-2 spike wells and in at least one common cold coronavirus spike condition. Levenshtein distance calculated with the stringdist R package was used to assess CDR3 similarity, and unrooted trees were constructed with ape in R 3.6.1. TCRdb mirrors the immuneACCESS table, restricted to in-frame sequences. Some clones are absent from its copies; in checked studies, under half trace to an unresolved V gene, and the reason for the others is unknown. D and trimming were read from the DNA, whereas the V and J calls and clone size are those reported in that table. The table for this sample lists roughly 25,000 clones; 73% of them were counted only once. The ten largest clonotypes hold 5% of the sample.

Including cysteine and phenylalanine, the CDR3 has 17 amino acids. Of all the DNA, just the CDR3 is kept, 51 bases in frame from base 1. CDR1 and CDR2 (SGHVS, FNYEAQ) derive from the germline V gene. V is reduced by 0 bases and J by 0 bases, leaving a spacing of 9 bases between them. The origin of this receptor is a human donor who received a COVID-19 vaccine. The chain employs TRBV7-6 and TRBJ2-6; the D gene cannot be named for sure. The input for sequencing was CD4+ T cells from PBMCs cultured with SARS-CoV-2 spike peptides, taken before COVID-19 vaccination. What the cell subset or site label conveys for this sample: SARS-CoV-2 spike overlapping peptide pool stimulation. The CDR3 corresponds to CASSLAGPGSGANVLTF. The sequenced DNA is TGTGCCAGCAGCTTAGCGGGTCCGGGCTCTGGGGCCAACGTCCTGACTTTC.